The clone carrying this T cell receptor beta chain was counted ten times or more. The length of the CDR3 is 16 residues. V trimming: 6 bases; J trimming: 6 bases; junction bases outside the gene matches: 11. The V gene's germline CDR1 is MNHEY and CDR2 SVGEGT. The source of the sample is a study of T-cell reconstitution after alpha-beta-depleted transplantation in children. Researchers prepared the TCRbeta library using unique molecular identifiers, the study reports. TCRdb called the PCR reads again in MiXCR, with one record for every CDR3 protein. The top ten clones hold under 5% of a sample with 200,000 or so distinct CDR3 sequences, just under 6.5% of them seen once.

This receptor was obtained from a girl under three years old with combined immunodeficiency, due to receive a stem cell transplant. J is TRBJ2-1 and V is TRBV6-2 or TRBV6-3; 10 bases are a match to TRBD1. The sample was PBMCs, taken before TCRalphabeta/CD19-depleted stem cell transplant. CDR3 region: CASRRDDRGRANEQFF. The CDR3 coding sequence is TGTGCCAGCAGAAGGGATGACAGGGGGCGCGCCAATGAGCAGTTCTTC.